The rows below give T cell receptor beta chains drawn from one sample of a study of identical twins' blood T cells. TCRdb redid the calling of the 5' RACE reads with MiXCR, one entry per CDR3 protein. In the table there are 350,000 to 400,000 distinct CDR3 sequences, over 25% of which are singletons. Specimen: PBMCs. All receptors come from a woman between 18 and 49 years old in good health. Each CDR3 is given with its conserved first and last residue. D genes are given only for firm matches. Some rows mark clone size as missing; the rest say once, few, many or name a class of expanded clone.

clone size | J gene | D gene | V gene | CDR3 DNA | CDR3 protein
few | TRBJ2-7 | NA | TRBV25-1 | TGTGCCAGCAGTGAATCTCAGCGGCGAGGTCCTTCCTACGAGCAGTACTTC | CASSESQRRGPSYEQYF
NA | TRBJ1-5 | NA | TRBV2 | TGTGCCAGCAGTGAAAGGAGGTCAGGGGTTCAGCCCCAGCATTTT | CASSERRSGVQPQHF
NA | TRBJ1-5 | NA | TRBV2 | TGTGCCAGCGGGAACCCTCAGACCCAGCATTTT | CASGNPQTQHF
many | TRBJ1-1 | NA | TRBV29-1 | TGCAGCGCCGGTTCGGGATGGGGGATGAACACTGAAGCTTTCTTT | CSAGSGWGMNTEAFF
few | TRBJ2-2 | TRBD2 | TRBV3-1 | TGTGCCAGCATCCCGAGCGGGGACTACACCGGGGAGCTGTTTTTT | CASIPSGDYTGELFF
NA | TRBJ2-5 | TRBD2 | TRBV12-3/TRBV12-4 | TGTGCCAGCAGTTTCTCTGGACTAGAGGGGACCCAGTACTTC | CASSFSGLEGTQYF
few | TRBJ1-1 | TRBD1 | TRBV19 | TGTGCCAGTACCCCTGGGTGGACAGGTGAAGCTTTCTTT | CASTPGWTGEAFF
many | TRBJ1-2 | NA | TRBV14 | TGTGCCAGCAGCTTCGAACAGGGTATCTATGGCTACACCTTC | CASSFEQGIYGYTF
NA | TRBJ1-1 | NA | TRBV7-9 | TGTGCCAGCAGCTTAGCGCTAGGACAGAGAAGCAACACTGAAGATTTCTTT | CASSLALGQRSNTEDFF
NA | TRBJ1-1 | NA | TRBV29-1 | TGCAGCGCCGAAGGAATCACTGAAGCTTTCTTT | CSAEGITEAFF
NA | TRBJ2-4 | TRBD2 | TRBV20-1 | TGCAGTGCGTCCGGGACTATAACCAAAAACATTCAGTACTTC | CSASGTITKNIQYF
few | TRBJ1-2 | NA | TRBV4-2 | TGTGCCAGCAGCCAAGAAGGAGGGGTATGGGGCTACACCTTC | CASSQEGGVWGYTF
few | TRBJ2-1 | TRBD1 | TRBV27 | TGTGCCAGCACGAGGGGACAGGAGTACAATGAGCAGTTCTTC | CASTRGQEYNEQFF
NA | TRBJ2-5 | NA | TRBV10-2 | TGCGCCAGCAGCCGTACTCGGCCAGAGACCCAGTACTTC | CASSRTRPETQYF
NA | TRBJ1-1 | NA | TRBV25-1 | TGTGCCAGCAGTGAAACCACAGGGAGAACTGAAGCTTTCTTT | CASSETTGRTEAFF
few | TRBJ1-1 | NA | TRBV13 | TGTGCCAGCAGCTTAGAGGACATGGGGGGGTACTCTGAAGCTTTCTTT | CASSLEDMGGYSEAFF